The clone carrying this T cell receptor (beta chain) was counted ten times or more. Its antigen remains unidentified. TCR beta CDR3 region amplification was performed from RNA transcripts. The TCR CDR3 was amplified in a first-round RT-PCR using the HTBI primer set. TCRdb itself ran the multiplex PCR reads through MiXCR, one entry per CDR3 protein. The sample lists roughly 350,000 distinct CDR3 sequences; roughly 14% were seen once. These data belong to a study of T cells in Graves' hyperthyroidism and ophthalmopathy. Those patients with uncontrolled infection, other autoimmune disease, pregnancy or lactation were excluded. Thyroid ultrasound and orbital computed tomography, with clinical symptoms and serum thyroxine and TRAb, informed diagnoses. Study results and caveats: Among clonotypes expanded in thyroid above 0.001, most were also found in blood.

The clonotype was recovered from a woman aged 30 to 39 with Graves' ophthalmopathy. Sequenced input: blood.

The CDR3 DNA reads TGTGCCAGCAGCTTAAGCCGAATCCCTAGGGGGACTGAAGCTTTCTTT. Its translation: CASSLSRIPRGTEAFF. The chain couples TRBV7-3 to TRBJ1-1, with D tentatively TRBD1 (6 bases). The CDR3 length is 16 residues. V shed 1 base and J shed 5 bases, with 17 bases lying between them. The germline gives CDR1 SGHTA, CDR2 FQGTGA.